This T cell receptor beta chain was recovered during a study of shared clonotypes between healthy human individuals. Details on this clone: Its antigen is unknown. A read error may produce the germline difference seen at one junction end.

Using about 190 ng DNA, 30,000 to 35,000 T cell genomes, the sorted-subset replicate PCRs were run. Generated by immunoSEQ multiplex PCR, the TCRdb table keeps only in-frame clones and is missing some. The sample lists roughly 2.5 million clones, roughly 92% occurring once. Study-wide points: Few donors limited the genetic and exposure-history diversity represented.

Both subsets, CD45RA+ naive and CD45RA-negative memory, were split from the CD4+ cells. From germline, CDR1 is SSHAT and CDR2 FNYEAQ (reference sequence). This CDR3 spans 14 amino acids. The chain joins TRBV7-7 to TRBJ2-7; 7 bases fit TRBD2. The material sequenced was naive CD4+ T cells sorted from blood. The subset: CD45RA+ positively selected. This TCR came from a young man in good health. The CDR3 is CASSLGEGTNEQYF. The CDR3 region has the DNA TGTGCTAGCAGCTTAGGGGAGGGGACGAACGAGCAGTACTTC.